Listed below are T cell receptor beta chains from one sample, sequenced in a study of cytomegalovirus exposure and HLA in healthy donors. This table comes from immunoSEQ multiplex PCR, and its TCRdb copy is limited to in-frame clones, with some not included. Its listing shows about 200,000 clones. The sequenced sample consisted of PBMCs. Every receptor here comes from a man younger than 45 in good health and CMV-seronegative. The CDR3 runs from the conserved cysteine through the conserved F or W. Fields, in order: J gene, V gene, D gene, CDR3 protein, CDR3 DNA. A D gene is named only where the DNA matches it firmly.

J gene: TRBJ2-1; V gene: TRBV4-3; D gene: .; CDR3 protein: CASSQAPGASSYNEQFF; CDR3 DNA: TGCGCCAGCAGCCAAGCTCCAGGGGCAAGCTCCTACAATGAGCAGTTCTTC
J gene: TRBJ2-1; V gene: TRBV4-2; D gene: .; CDR3 protein: CASSLGGISSYNEQFF; CDR3 DNA: TGTGCCAGCAGCCTCGGAGGGATTAGCTCCTACAATGAGCAGTTCTTC
J gene: TRBJ2-3; V gene: TRBV11-2; D gene: TRBD2; CDR3 protein: CASSLDGGTRADTQYF; CDR3 DNA: TGTGCCAGCAGCTTAGATGGCGGGACTAGAGCAGATACGCAGTATTTT
J gene: TRBJ2-3; V gene: TRBV19; D gene: .; CDR3 protein: CASSTNPQGGDTQYF; CDR3 DNA: TGTGCCAGTAGTACCAACCCACAGGGGGGGGATACGCAGTATTTT
J gene: TRBJ1-4; V gene: TRBV27; D gene: TRBD1; CDR3 protein: CASSSLGMAGQDEKLFF; CDR3 DNA: TGTGCCAGCAGTTCCTTAGGTATGGCCGGACAGGATGAAAAACTGTTTTTT
J gene: TRBJ1-1; V gene: TRBV7-9; D gene: .; CDR3 protein: CASSFAGFTEAFF; CDR3 DNA: TGTGCCAGCAGCTTTGCCGGGTTTACTGAAGCTTTCTTT
J gene: TRBJ1-1; V gene: TRBV7-9; D gene: TRBD1; CDR3 protein: CASSGQGNTEAFF; CDR3 DNA: TGTGCCAGCAGCGGACAGGGGAACACTGAAGCTTTCTTT
J gene: TRBJ2-5; V gene: TRBV27; D gene: .; CDR3 protein: CASSHRFQETQYF; CDR3 DNA: TGTGCCAGCAGCCACAGATTCCAAGAGACCCAGTACTTC
J gene: TRBJ2-3; V gene: TRBV18; D gene: TRBD2; CDR3 protein: CASSLSGLAGRTDTQYF; CDR3 DNA: TGTGCCAGCTCATTGAGTGGTCTAGCGGGCCGCACAGATACGCAGTATTTT
J gene: TRBJ1-2; V gene: TRBV6-6; D gene: TRBD1; CDR3 protein: CASSQQGAGGYTF; CDR3 DNA: TGTGCCAGCAGCCAACAGGGGGCTGGGGGCTACACCTTC
J gene: TRBJ1-4; V gene: TRBV13; D gene: TRBD1; CDR3 protein: CASSPGRDSISNEKLFF; CDR3 DNA: TGTGCCAGCAGCCCAGGCCGGGACAGCATTTCTAATGAAAAACTGTTTTTT
J gene: TRBJ2-3; V gene: TRBV29-1; D gene: TRBD2; CDR3 protein: CSVLGTSGSSTDTQYF; CDR3 DNA: TGCAGCGTACTCGGGACTAGCGGAAGCAGCACAGATACGCAGTATTTT
J gene: TRBJ1-4; V gene: TRBV4-1; D gene: .; CDR3 protein: CASSQARAAFSTNEKLFF; CDR3 DNA: TGCGCCAGCAGCCAAGCCCGAGCCGCTTTTTCAACTAATGAAAAACTGTTTTTT
J gene: TRBJ1-5; V gene: TRBV18; D gene: .; CDR3 protein: CASSQGAGYQPQHF; CDR3 DNA: TGTGCCAGCTCACAGGGAGCGGGTTATCAGCCCCAGCATTTT
J gene: TRBJ2-7; V gene: TRBV28; D gene: .; CDR3 protein: CASSPPGGQDYSYEQYF; CDR3 DNA: TGTGCCAGCAGCCCCCCAGGTGGCCAGGACTACTCTTACGAGCAGTACTTC
J gene: TRBJ1-5; V gene: TRBV30; D gene: .; CDR3 protein: CVWNGQNSNQPQHF; CDR3 DNA: TGTGTCTGGAATGGACAAAATAGCAATCAGCCCCAGCATTTT
J gene: TRBJ1-4; V gene: TRBV16; D gene: .; CDR3 protein: CASSQTDSVVWKLFF; CDR3 DNA: TGTGCCAGCAGCCAGACCGACAGCGTCGTTTGGAAACTGTTTTTT
J gene: TRBJ2-7; V gene: TRBV4-1; D gene: TRBD1; CDR3 protein: CASSQAPTGIPYEQYF; CDR3 DNA: TGCGCCAGCAGCCAAGCCCCGACAGGGATCCCCTACGAGCAGTACTTC
J gene: TRBJ2-7; V gene: TRBV5-1; D gene: .; CDR3 protein: CASTYGSEGDEQYF; CDR3 DNA: TGCGCCAGCACTTACGGTTCCGAGGGGGACGAGCAGTACTTC
J gene: TRBJ2-3; V gene: TRBV5-4; D gene: .; CDR3 protein: CASSTHGLNTQYF; CDR3 DNA: TGTGCCAGCAGCACCCATGGACTAAATACGCAGTATTTT
J gene: TRBJ2-2; V gene: TRBV28; D gene: TRBD2; CDR3 protein: CASTSGRVGAGELFF; CDR3 DNA: TGTGCCAGCACTAGCGGGAGGGTAGGGGCCGGGGAGCTGTTTTTT
J gene: TRBJ2-3; V gene: TRBV30; D gene: .; CDR3 protein: CAWSVPRGLDTQYF; CDR3 DNA: TGTGCCTGGAGTGTACCCCGGGGGTTAGATACGCAGTATTTT
J gene: TRBJ2-5; V gene: TRBV9; D gene: TRBD2; CDR3 protein: CASSVGLADFQETQYF; CDR3 DNA: TGTGCCAGCAGCGTTGGACTAGCGGACTTTCAAGAGACCCAGTACTTC
J gene: TRBJ2-7; V gene: TRBV5-1; D gene: .; CDR3 protein: CASSFSTQGGFYEQYF; CDR3 DNA: TGCGCCAGCAGCTTTAGTACGCAGGGTGGATTCTACGAGCAGTACTTC
J gene: TRBJ1-3; V gene: TRBV18; D gene: TRBD1; CDR3 protein: CASSPSQGMSGNTIYF; CDR3 DNA: TGTGCCAGCTCACCCTCACAGGGGATGTCTGGAAACACCATATATTTT
J gene: TRBJ2-5; V gene: TRBV30; D gene: .; CDR3 protein: CAWSVRLRGRRLRTQYF; CDR3 DNA: TGTGCCTGGAGTGTACGGCTGCGGGGGCGACGCCTTAGGACCCAGTACTTC
J gene: TRBJ2-3; V gene: TRBV30; D gene: .; CDR3 protein: CAWSGAGSLHTQYF; CDR3 DNA: TGTGCCTGGAGTGGGGCAGGTTCATTACATACGCAGTATTTT
J gene: TRBJ2-1; V gene: TRBV27; D gene: TRBD1; CDR3 protein: CASSPDRGDEQFF; CDR3 DNA: TGTGCCAGCAGCCCCGACAGGGGGGATGAGCAGTTCTTC
J gene: TRBJ1-5; V gene: TRBV6-6; D gene: TRBD1; CDR3 protein: CASSLNGQGQPQHF; CDR3 DNA: TGTGCCAGCAGTTTGAACGGACAGGGGCAGCCCCAGCATTTT
J gene: TRBJ1-2; V gene: TRBV4-1; D gene: TRBD1; CDR3 protein: CASSPTPTGDYGYTF; CDR3 DNA: TGCGCCAGCAGCCCTACCCCGACAGGGGACTATGGCTACACCTTC
J gene: TRBJ1-5; V gene: TRBV5-1; D gene: TRBD1; CDR3 protein: CASSTGQGAQPQHF; CDR3 DNA: TGCGCCAGCAGCACGGGACAGGGAGCGCAGCCCCAGCATTTT
J gene: TRBJ2-7; V gene: TRBV27; D gene: .; CDR3 protein: CASSFLGPSSYEQYF; CDR3 DNA: TGTGCCAGCAGTTTCCTCGGTCCTAGCTCCTACGAGCAGTACTTC
J gene: TRBJ1-1; V gene: TRBV7-2; D gene: TRBD1; CDR3 protein: CASSLTGGWAEAFF; CDR3 DNA: TGTGCCAGCAGCTTAACAGGGGGCTGGGCTGAAGCTTTCTTT
J gene: TRBJ2-1; V gene: TRBV7-2; D gene: TRBD2; CDR3 protein: CASSSTSGGTTYNEQFF; CDR3 DNA: TGTGCCAGCAGCTCGACTAGCGGGGGCACTACCTACAATGAGCAGTTCTTC
J gene: TRBJ2-7; V gene: TRBV5-1; D gene: .; CDR3 protein: CASSLETSYEQYF; CDR3 DNA: TGCGCCAGCAGCTTGGAGACTTCCTACGAGCAGTACTTC
J gene: TRBJ1-1; V gene: TRBV5-8; D gene: .; CDR3 protein: CAKRPNTEAFF; CDR3 DNA: TGTGCCAAGAGGCCGAACACTGAAGCTTTCTTT
J gene: TRBJ1-1; V gene: TRBV9; D gene: .; CDR3 protein: CASSVTGGNTEAFF; CDR3 DNA: TGTGCCAGCAGCGTTACCGGGGGAAACACTGAAGCTTTCTTT
J gene: TRBJ1-1; V gene: TRBV7-9; D gene: .; CDR3 protein: CASSKGRDAHPGAFF; CDR3 DNA: TGTGCCAGCAGCAAGGGGAGGGACGCACACCCTGGAGCTTTCTTT
J gene: TRBJ2-2; V gene: TRBV7-9; D gene: .; CDR3 protein: CASATGGQAGELFF; CDR3 DNA: TGTGCCAGCGCCACCGGGGGGCAGGCCGGGGAGCTGTTTTTT
J gene: TRBJ1-2; V gene: TRBV5-1; D gene: TRBD1; CDR3 protein: CASSPTGSNYGYTF; CDR3 DNA: TGCGCCAGCAGCCCGACAGGGAGTAACTATGGCTACACCTTC
J gene: TRBJ1-5; V gene: TRBV5-1; D gene: TRBD1; CDR3 protein: CASSLTGGDQPQHF; CDR3 DNA: TGCGCCAGCAGCTTAACAGGGGGCGATCAGCCCCAGCATTTT
J gene: TRBJ1-2; V gene: TRBV27; D gene: TRBD1; CDR3 protein: CASSLDRGGGYTF; CDR3 DNA: TGTGCCAGCAGTTTAGACAGGGGAGGAGGCTACACCTTC
J gene: TRBJ1-1; V gene: TRBV18; D gene: .; CDR3 protein: CASSVGGTEAFF; CDR3 DNA: TGTGCCAGCTCCGTCGGGGGCACTGAAGCTTTCTTT
J gene: TRBJ1-2; V gene: TRBV6-6; D gene: .; CDR3 protein: CASSSRVTGYTF; CDR3 DNA: TGTGCCAGCAGTTCGAGGGTTACTGGCTACACCTTC